Below are 16 T cell receptor beta chains sequenced from a single sample in a study of T cells in Graves' hyperthyroidism and ophthalmopathy. TCR beta CDR3 regions were amplified from RNA transcripts. HTBI primers were the set used in a first-round RT-PCR of the TCR CDR3. TCRdb reprocessed the multiplex PCR reads via MiXCR and lists one record per CDR3 protein. There are some 250,000 distinct CDR3 sequences in the sample; about 15% occur only once, and about 14% lies in the top ten. The sample taken for sequencing was blood. These receptors all stem from a middle-aged woman with Graves' hyperthyroidism that later progressed to Graves' ophthalmopathy.

This clonotype was detected only a few times. The chain is built from TRBV29-1 and TRBJ2-3; possible D gene TRBD1, 6 bases. From germline, CDR1 is SQVTM and CDR2 ANQGSEA. V shed 8 bases and J shed 4 bases, with 16 bases lying between them. The CDR3 extends over 13 amino acids. CDR3 residues: CSFGGPEADTQYF. The CDR3 nucleotides are TGCAGCTTTGGGGGCCCGGAGGCAGATACGCAGTATTTT.

The chain combines TRBV11-2 with TRBJ2-3; TRBD2 aligns across 14 bases. The CDR3 runs 16 residues. V lost 6 bases to trimming and J lost 2 bases; unmatched junction nucleotides: 4. The germline gives CDR1 SGHAT, CDR2 FQNNGV. CDR3 loop: CASSLGLAGDTDTQYF. DNA for the CDR3: TGTGCCAGCAGTTTGGGACTAGCGGGGGACACAGATACGCAGTATTTT.

Ten or more counts support this clonotype. CDR3 loop: CASSYDLGQSNEKLFF. The CDR3 region has the DNA TGTGCCAGCAGTTACGATTTAGGACAGTCTAATGAAAAACTGTTTTTT. This rearrangement joins TRBV6-6 to TRBJ1-4; possibly TRBD1 for D (6 bases). The CDR3 totals 16 residues. CDR1 is MNHNY and CDR2 is SVGAGI in the germline V gene (reference sequence). Trimming took 2 bases from V and 3 from J, leaving 13 bases between them.

The table lists this clonotype with many counts. The chain recombines TRBV28 with TRBJ2-5; D possibly corresponds to TRBD1 (6 bases). In germline, CDR1 is MDHEN, CDR2 SYDVKM. The CDR3 contains 14 residues. Trimming cost V 6 bases and J 1 base, with 12 bases left between them. The DNA for the CDR3 is TGTGCCAGCAGGCCTAGGGGGTTCCAAGAGACCCAGTACTTC. It codes for CASRPRGFQETQYF.

This clonotype was detected only a few times. This rearrangement joins TRBV6-1 to TRBJ1-1, with D unresolved. V lost 2 bases, J lost 2 bases, and 12 bases lay in between. The CDR3 covers 15 residues. Germline V gives CDR1 MNHNS, CDR2 SASEGT. CDR3 DNA sequence: TGTGCCAGCAGTGAAATCGTAGGGTTAAACACTGAAGCTTTCTTT. Translation gives CASSEIVGLNTEAFF.

With respect to this clonotype: With a much larger clone just one base away, this may be a read error. This CDR3 is missing its conserved last phenylalanine or tryptophan, likely due to a read error. The chain links TRBV3-1 to TRBJ2-6; 8 bases are shared with TRBD1. CDR3 length equals 18 residues. Germline values: CDR1 LGHDT, CDR2 YNNKEL (reference sequence). V was clipped by 6 bases and J by 4 bases; unmatched bases: 14. CDR3 protein: CASSPRTGSPGGANVLTL. DNA of the CDR3: TGTGCCAGCAGTCCTCGGACAGGGTCTCCTGGAGGGGCCAACGTCCTGACTCTC.

This clonotype has a count of ten or more. V gene TRBV12-3 or TRBV12-4 combines with J gene TRBJ2-7; possible D gene TRBD1, 5 bases. Deletions cut 6 bases from V and 3 bases from J, with 15 bases between. The CDR3 consists of 14 residues. The CDR3 DNA follows: TGTGCCAGCAGCCGTCGAGACAGCCGCTACGAGCAGTACTTC. It encodes CASSRRDSRYEQYF.

The V call is TRBV4-1, the J call TRBJ1-1; D remains ambiguous. The V gene's germline CDR1 is MGHRA and CDR2 YSYEKL. The CDR3 is 15 amino acids. The V gene lost 2 bases and the J gene lost 1 base, with 11 bases spanning the gap. CDR3 DNA: TGCGCCAGCAGCCAACCGACCCGTGGGAACACTGAAGCTTTCTTT. Its translation: CASSQPTRGNTEAFF.

Ten or more counts support this clonotype. This chain links TRBV9 with TRBJ1-4; perhaps TRBD1 as D (5 bases). V was shortened by 3 bases and J by 7 bases, with 13 bases between the two germline ends. CDR1 SGDLS and CDR2 YYNGEE come from the germline V gene. This CDR3 is 14 amino acids long. The CDR3 protein is CASSAQEGLEKLFF. The CDR3 nucleotides are TGTGCCAGCAGCGCACAGGAGGGCCTTGAAAAACTGTTTTTT.

The V gene is TRBV20-1, the J gene TRBJ1-2, with D possibly being TRBD1 (6 bases). The CDR3 is made up of 15 amino acids. The V end lost 7 bases, the J end lost 4 bases, and 22 bases lay between the germline ends. Germline V gene lookup returns CDR1 DFQATT and CDR2 SNEGSKA (reference sequence). Here the CDR3 DNA reads TGCAGTGTAAGGACGACAGGACGAAATGGCTATGGCTACACCTTC. It translates to CSVRTTGRNGYGYTF.

The chain combines TRBV13 with TRBJ2-1; possibly TRBD2 for D (5 bases). Germline assignment: CDR1 PRHDT and CDR2 FYEKMQ (reference sequence). The CDR3 spans 16 residues. Trimming removed 7 bases at V and 7 bases at J, with 23 bases between. The CDR3 reads CASIQGGRGVFNEQFF. CDR3 nucleotide sequence: TGTGCCAGCATCCAAGGCGGACGGGGTGTTTTTAATGAGCAGTTCTTC.

This clonotype has ten or more counts. This rearrangement joins TRBV2 to TRBJ1-1, with a weak D call TRBD1 (5 bases). This CDR3 contains 15 residues. The ends were cut back, 6 bases at V and 1 base at J, with 15 bases in the middle. CDR1 and CDR2 from the germline V gene are SNHLY and FYNNEI. The chain's CDR3 is CASSEQGAKNTEAFF. The CDR3 DNA is TGTGCCAGCAGCGAGCAAGGGGCGAAGAACACTGAAGCTTTCTTT.

V gene TRBV5-4 combines with J gene TRBJ2-2, with unresolved D. CDR3 size: 13 residues. Germline CDR1 is SGHNT and CDR2 is YYREEE (reference sequence). The ends were cut back, 4 bases at V and 6 bases at J, with 10 bases in the middle. The CDR3 spells CASSVTPAGELFF. CDR3 DNA sequence: TGTGCCAGCAGCGTTACCCCGGCCGGGGAGCTGTTTTTT.

This clonotype was detected ten times or more. This chain links TRBV28 with TRBJ1-5, with TRBD1 identical over 10 bases. In germline, CDR1 is MDHEN, CDR2 SYDVKM. The CDR3 spans 15 residues. The V segment lost 4 bases and the J segment 2 bases; nucleotides outside the gene matches: 2. The CDR3 reads CASSSGTGGNQPQHF. CDR3 coding DNA: TGTGCCAGCAGTTCCGGGACAGGGGGCAATCAGCCCCAGCATTTT.

Many counts were recorded for this clonotype. The rearrangement joins TRBV13 to TRBJ1-1; tentative D call: TRBD1 (6 bases). The ends were cut back, 5 bases at V and 1 base at J, with 20 bases in the middle. The CDR3 contains 17 residues. Germline assignment: CDR1 PRHDT and CDR2 FYEKMQ (reference sequence). As DNA, the CDR3 is TGTGCCAGCAGCCTTACCCATGTTTGGGGGCAGAACACTGAAGCTTTCTTT. It yields the protein CASSLTHVWGQNTEAFF.

This clonotype was recorded at least ten times. The genes are TRBV24-1 and TRBJ2-7; a weak D match, TRBD1 (6 bases). The CDR3 consists of 15 residues. Trimming cost V 0 bases and J 0 bases, with 8 bases left between them. Germline V gene lookup returns CDR1 KGHDR and CDR2 SFDVKD. CDR3 nucleotides: TGTGCCACCAGTGATTTGGGACAGAACTCCTACGAGCAGTACTTC. Protein product: CATSDLGQNSYEQYF.